At least ten counts were recorded for the clone carrying this T cell receptor (beta chain). TCRdb called the RT-PCR reads again in MiXCR, with one record for every CDR3 protein. The sample carries almost 700,000 distinct CDR3 sequences, approximately 14% recorded once. The CDR3 loop spans 16 amino acids. Trimming removed 6 bases from V and 0 bases from J, with 18 bases in between. Looked up from germline, CDR1 is MNHEY and CDR2 is SVGAGI. The source of this sequence is a female donor in good health, serving as a healthy control. What was sequenced was memory CD4+ T cells from blood. The chain uses TRBV6-5 and TRBJ2-7, with D possibly TRBD1 on 6 matching bases. The CDR3 nucleotides are TGTGCCAGCAGCCGCAGGACAGACCTGACCTCCTACGAGCAGTACTTC. Its protein product is CASSRRTDLTSYEQYF.